Presented here are 30 T cell receptor beta chains from one specimen sequenced in a study of blood T cell repertoires in COVID-19. This table comes from immunoSEQ multiplex PCR, and its TCRdb copy is limited to in-frame clones, with some not included. The table shows hundreds of thousands of clones, with over 80% occurring only once. Input material: PBMCs or T cells enriched from blood (not recorded which). The receptors were sampled from a man aged 50-59 years who had been exposed to COVID-19.

The chain combines TRBV4-1 with TRBJ1-3, with D possibly matching TRBD1 (6 bases). The CDR3 loop spans 18 amino acids. V was clipped by 2 bases and J by 1 base, with 18 bases between them. The germline CDR1 and CDR2 sequences are MGHRA and YSYEKL. The CDR3 loop reads CASSQSAPVQGSGNTIYF. The CDR3 DNA follows: TGCGCCAGCAGCCAATCGGCACCCGTACAGGGATCTGGAAACACCATATATTTT.

This rearrangement joins TRBV19 to TRBJ1-1; 9 positions match TRBD1. V was clipped by 7 bases and J by 4 bases; unmatched bases: 16. CDR1 is LNHDA and CDR2 is SQIVND in the germline V gene (reference sequence). This CDR3 spans 17 amino acids. The CDR3 nucleotides are TGTGCCAGTATACAGCCGGGACAGGGACCTAAGGGCACTGAAGCTTTCTTT. Encoded protein: CASIQPGQGPKGTEAFF.

CDR3 amino acids: CASSIPGLAFPGELFF. CDR3 in DNA: TGTGCCAGCAGCATTCCGGGACTAGCTTTCCCCGGGGAGCTGTTTTTT. The chain is built from TRBV5-4 and TRBJ2-2; 9 bases agree with TRBD2. The CDR3 covers 16 residues. Per germline, CDR1 SGHNT and CDR2 YYREEE (reference sequence). Trimming took 4 bases from V and 6 from J; bases not matched to a gene: 10.

The chain combines TRBV12-3 or TRBV12-4 with TRBJ1-1; 8 bases map to TRBD1. J was trimmed by 11 bases and V by 4 bases; bases with no gene match: 9. The CDR3 contains 13 residues. In DNA form, the CDR3 reads TGTGCCAGCAGTTACAGGGGGTCCCCACTGGCTTTCTTT. This translates into CASSYRGSPLAFF.

The rearrangement links TRBV15 to TRBJ1-6; no clear D. Germline lookup yields CDR1 LNHNV and CDR2 YYDKDF (reference sequence). CDR3 length: 12 amino acids. Trimming left V 0 bases short and J 8 bases short, with 2 bases between. CDR3 nucleotide sequence: TGTGCCACCAGCAGAGACTATTCACCCCTCCACTTT. This encodes CATSRDYSPLHF.

The rearrangement uses TRBV6-5 and TRBJ1-5; D is perhaps TRBD1 (6 bases). Germline CDR1 MNHEY, CDR2 SVGAGI. This CDR3 region has 13 residues. V lost 10 bases and J lost 4, with 14 bases in between. For the CDR3, the DNA is TGTGCCACCCTTGACAGGAGGAATCAGCCCCAGCATTTT. Encoded protein: CATLDRRNQPQHF.

The chain links TRBV28 to TRBJ1-2, with TRBD1 identical over 11 bases. Looked up from germline, CDR1 is MDHEN and CDR2 is SYDVKM. This CDR3 contains 15 residues. The ends lost 7 bases at V and 4 bases at J; junction bases unmatched: 8. CDR3: CASTPWTGGVYGYTF. The CDR3 nucleotides read TGTGCCAGCACCCCCTGGACAGGGGGCGTCTATGGCTACACCTTC.

This clone came up a few times. This rearrangement joins TRBV24-1 to TRBJ2-2, with D perhaps TRBD1 (6 bases). Trimming removed 3 bases from V and 0 bases from J, with 13 bases in between. The CDR3 has 17 residues. Germline V gene data show CDR1 as KGHDR and CDR2 as SFDVKD. CDR3 protein: CATSDQDRSTNTGELFF. The DNA for the CDR3 is TGTGCCACCAGTGATCAAGACAGGTCCACGAACACCGGGGAGCTGTTTTTT.

This clone was picked up one time. The genes are TRBV6-6 and TRBJ1-2, with D possibly matching TRBD1 (5 bases). Germline V CDR1 and CDR2: MNHNY, SVGAGI (reference sequence). The CDR3 has 14 amino acids. V lost 5 bases and J 8 bases, leaving 18 bases between the germline ends. The CDR3, as DNA: TGTGCCAGCAGTGCGACCGGGACTACAGAAGGCTACACCTTC. This gives the protein CASSATGTTEGYTF.

The rearrangement joins TRBV6-5 to TRBJ1-2; the match to TRBD1 covers 11 bases. Germline V gene lookup returns CDR1 MNHEY and CDR2 SVGAGI. Unmatched junction bases numbered 4, after V lost 2 bases and J lost 2 bases. The CDR3 is made up of 16 amino acids. This chain's CDR3 is CASSYPGTGGNYGYTF. In DNA form, the CDR3 reads TGTGCCAGCAGTTACCCCGGGACAGGGGGAAACTATGGCTACACCTTC.

The chain couples TRBV11-2 to TRBJ1-2; D is perhaps TRBD1 (5 bases). With 4 bases removed from V and 3 bases from J, the gap between germline ends came to 12 bases. CDR1 and CDR2 from the germline V gene are SGHAT and FQNNGV. This CDR3 comprises 14 residues. This chain's CDR3 is CASSWGGGDYGYTF. The CDR3 nucleotides read TGTGCCAGCAGCTGGGGGGGAGGGGACTATGGCTACACCTTC.

This chain links TRBV27 with TRBJ1-1; 7 nucleotides align to TRBD1. The CDR3 spans 15 residues. CDR1 is MNHEY, CDR2 SMNVEV, per germline (reference sequence). The V segment lost 5 bases and the J segment 2 bases; nucleotides outside the gene matches: 8. CDR3 bases: TGTGCCAGCAGTCTCAACAGGGGAGGAAACACTGAAGCTTTCTTT. The encoded protein is CASSLNRGGNTEAFF.

The chain is built from TRBV7-3 and TRBJ2-3, with D possibly being TRBD2 (5 bases). Germline values: CDR1 SGHTA, CDR2 FQGTGA. This CDR3 is 15 amino acids long. The ends were cut back, 4 bases at V and 0 bases at J, with 11 bases in the middle. This CDR3 reads CASSSTRGSTDTQYF. The CDR3 bases are TGTGCCAGCAGCTCCACTAGAGGAAGCACAGATACGCAGTATTTT.

CDR3 in DNA: TGTGCCACCAGTGACCCCGGACAAGCTGAAAAACTGTTTTTT. Residues: CATSDPGQAEKLFF. The chain links TRBV24-1 to TRBJ1-4; a weak D match, TRBD1 (5 bases). The V gene's germline CDR1 is KGHDR and CDR2 SFDVKD. CDR3 length: 14 residues. Trimming removed 4 bases at V and 7 bases at J, with 12 bases between.

This clone was picked up a small number of times. The chain uses TRBV11-2 and TRBJ2-7, with D possibly TRBD2 on 6 matching bases. V lost 6 bases, J lost 2 bases, and 11 bases lay in between. In germline, CDR1 is SGHAT, CDR2 FQNNGV. The CDR3 length is 13 residues. The CDR3 loop is CASSRDFAYEQYV. In DNA form, the CDR3 reads TGTGCCAGCAGTCGGGACTTCGCCTACGAGCAGTACGTC.

The chain recombines TRBV29-1 with TRBJ1-5; TRBD1 aligns across 8 bases. Germline CDR1 reads SQVTM; CDR2 reads ANQGSEA. This CDR3 has 12 residues. J gave up 7 bases and V 6 bases, and 5 bases lay outside the gene matches. CDR3 loop: CSVGTGGQPQHF. CDR3 bases: TGCAGCGTCGGGACAGGAGGACAGCCCCAGCATTTT.

CDR3 bases: TGTGCCAGCAGTAACGGGGTATCTGAAGCTTTCTTT. Translation gives CASSNGVSEAFF. This chain joins TRBV28 and TRBJ1-1; no clear D gene. Germline assignment: CDR1 MDHEN and CDR2 SYDVKM. The V and J ends lost 5 bases and 6 bases respectively, with 10 bases between them. There are 12 residues in the CDR3.

CDR3 residues: CASSVQGHYNEQFF. The CDR3 nucleotides read TGTGCCAGCAGCGTCCAGGGCCACTACAATGAGCAGTTCTTC. V is TRBV9 and J is TRBJ2-1, with D possibly being TRBD1 (5 bases). Germline V gives CDR1 SGDLS, CDR2 YYNGEE. Trimming removed 2 bases from V and 3 bases from J, with 9 bases in between. The CDR3 loop spans 14 amino acids.

The rearrangement links TRBV29-1 to TRBJ1-3, with a possible D match to TRBD1 (6 bases). Germline lookup yields CDR1 SQVTM and CDR2 ANQGSEA. The V and J ends lost 4 bases and 1 base respectively, with 11 bases between them. CDR3 length equals 14 residues. The CDR3 DNA is TGCAGCGTTGCGGAGGGGGGGTCTGGAAACACCATATATTTT. This encodes CSVAEGGSGNTIYF.

The V call is TRBV19, the J call TRBJ1-5; D ambiguous. The CDR3 has 15 residues. Trimming took 0 bases from V and 2 from J, leaving 8 bases between them. Germline CDR1 and CDR2: LNHDA and SQIVND (reference sequence). CDR3 sequence: CASSIDPQGNQPQHF. As DNA, the CDR3 is TGTGCCAGTAGTATAGATCCGCAGGGCAATCAGCCCCAGCATTTT.

The rearrangement uses TRBV5-5 and TRBJ2-2, with 8 bases matching TRBD1. This CDR3 has 15 residues. The germline V gene encodes CDR1 SGHKS and CDR2 YYEKEE (reference sequence). V was pared by 5 bases and J by 5 bases, with 8 bases of the junction left unmatched. The CDR3 sequence: CASSLDRVITGELFF. The DNA for the CDR3 is TGTGCCAGCAGTCTGGACAGGGTAATTACCGGGGAGCTGTTTTTT. Together with reference TRBV5-5 and TRBJ2-2, the CDR3 gives the full variable domain: DAGVTQSPTHLIKTRGQQVTLRCSPISGHKSVSWYQQVLGQGPQFIFQYYEKEERGRGNFPDRFSARQFPNYSSELNVNALLLGDSALYLCASSLDRVITGELFFGEGSRLTVL.

This clone occurred once. The chain is built from TRBV2 and TRBJ2-3; a weak D match, TRBD2 (6 bases). This CDR3 region has 15 residues. Trimming removed 6 bases at V and 8 bases at J, with 21 bases between. Germline V gives CDR1 SNHLY, CDR2 FYNNEI. As DNA, the CDR3 is TGTGCCAGCAGAGCACTAGCTCCTCCCCGGGGTACGCAGTATTTT. Its translation: CASRALAPPRGTQYF.

V is TRBV2 and J is TRBJ1-6; D may be TRBD1 (5 bases). There are 13 residues in the CDR3. Germline assignment: CDR1 SNHLY and CDR2 FYNNEI. Between the trimmed V and J ends, which lost 6 bases and 7 bases, there was a span of 10 bases. CDR3 DNA sequence: TGTGCCAGCAGCCAGGACACAAATTCACCCCTCCACTTT. Its translation: CASSQDTNSPLHF.

The chain combines TRBV6-5 with TRBJ2-3; 11 bases map to TRBD2. This CDR3 is built from 15 residues. The germline gives CDR1 MNHEY, CDR2 SVGAGI. V was pared by 6 bases and J by 3 bases, with 5 bases of the junction left unmatched. The CDR3 here is CASRRSSGGTDTQYF. For the CDR3, the DNA is TGTGCCAGCAGACGGTCTAGCGGGGGGACAGATACGCAGTATTTT.

The V call is TRBV20-1, the J call TRBJ2-5; D is perhaps TRBD2 (6 bases). Germline V lookup: CDR1 DFQATT, CDR2 SNEGSKA (reference sequence). This CDR3 is 14 amino acids long. The ends were cut back, 3 bases at V and 5 bases at J, with 16 bases in the middle. CDR3 amino acids: CSASRTIPGETQYF. The CDR3 nucleotides are TGCAGTGCTAGTAGGACTATTCCCGGGGAGACCCAGTACTTC.

This clone was picked up one time. For the CDR3, the DNA is TGCGCCAGCAGCCCGTTTGGGACTGCGGGTGGCAATGAGCAGTTCTTC. Translated, it gives CASSPFGTAGGNEQFF. The chain couples TRBV5-1 to TRBJ2-1; TRBD2 is a possible D gene (6 bases). The CDR3 consists of 16 residues. CDR1 and CDR2 from the germline V gene are SGHRS and YFSETQ. With 4 bases removed from V and 6 bases from J, the gap between germline ends came to 20 bases.

J is TRBJ1-5 and V is TRBV2; TRBD1 aligns across 7 bases. Per the germline V gene, CDR1 is SNHLY and CDR2 is FYNNEI. V lost 6 bases to trimming and J lost 0 bases; unmatched junction nucleotides: 5. This CDR3 has 15 residues. CDR3: CASSGQVRSNQPQHF. CDR3 DNA: TGTGCCAGCAGCGGACAGGTGCGTAGCAATCAGCCCCAGCATTTT.

The chain recombines TRBV19 with TRBJ1-1, with D possibly being TRBD1 (6 bases). Per germline, CDR1 LNHDA and CDR2 SQIVND (reference sequence). Between the trimmed V and J ends, which lost 4 bases and 0 bases, there was a span of 12 bases. The CDR3 runs 15 residues. The CDR3 region is CASSTLTGLNTEAFF. The DNA for the CDR3 is TGTGCCAGTAGTACCCTGACAGGACTGAACACTGAAGCTTTCTTT.

Written as DNA, the CDR3 is TGTGCCAGCAGCGTGGGGGCAGGGGAAAAACTGTTTTTT. It is translated as CASSVGAGEKLFF. The chain uses TRBV9 and TRBJ1-4; weak D call: TRBD1 (6 bases). V lost 2 bases and J lost 8, with 10 bases in between. Germline V lookup: CDR1 SGDLS, CDR2 YYNGEE. CDR3 length: 13 amino acids. Supplemented by reference TRBV9 and TRBJ1-4, the full variable domain reads DSGVTQTPKHLITATGQRVTLRCSPRSGDLSVYWYQQSLDQGLQFLIQYYNGEERAKGNILERFSAQQFPDLHSELNLSSLELGDSALYFCASSVGAGEKLFFGSGTQLSVL.

J is TRBJ2-1 and V is TRBV10-1, with D possibly matching TRBD1 (5 bases). There are 14 residues in the CDR3. Germline V lookup: CDR1 WNHNN, CDR2 SYGVQD (reference sequence). V was pared by 2 bases and J by 5 bases, with 10 bases between. CDR3 protein: CASSEGRVDNEQFF. The CDR3 region has the DNA TGCGCCAGCAGTGAGGGCAGGGTCGACAATGAGCAGTTCTTC.